This T cell receptor beta chain was obtained from a study of OX40 agonist ivuxolimab in advanced cancers. Regarding the research as a whole: Ivuxolimab was an agonistic, fully human IgG2 monoclonal antibody directed against OX40 (CD134), a costimulatory receptor. Patients were allowed to have had prior anti-PD-1, anti-PD-L1 or anti-CTLA-4 therapy, and around 37% of the dose-escalation patients had previously received checkpoint inhibitors. Peripheral TCRbeta sequencing was intended to test whether TCR sequence diversity was altered and clonal T-cell expansion was caused by ivuxolimab. Intravenous ivuxolimab was administered to patients every 2 weeks at six dose levels: 0.01, 0.1, 0.3, 1.5, 3 and 10 mg/kg. In the dose-escalation cohort, over 65% of patients were male, and the mean age was approximately 60 years, with a range of about 20 to 90. Among the roughly 50 dose-escalation patients, approximately 20 had hepatocellular carcinoma, roughly 15 melanoma, 9 renal cell carcinoma and 9 head and neck cancer. Partial responses were achieved by three dose-escalation patients, of whom one had hepatocellular carcinoma and two had cutaneous melanoma. The paper describes the monotherapy dose-escalation part (N = 52 patients) of the phase I trial of ivuxolimab. Findings and caveats that apply to the study as a whole: Partial responders in the 0.1-3.0 mg/kg groups had among the lowest normalized peripheral clonal expansion, especially among CD8+ T cells. After ivuxolimab, expanded clones were on average more numerous among CD8+ T cells than among CD4+ T cells. Low levels of normalized T-cell clonal expansion were also seen in some nonresponding patients. The antigen specificity of the clonally expanded peripheral T cells was not determined. At doses of 0.1 to 3.0 mg/kg, clonal expansion of both CD4+ and CD8+ T cells in blood was seen between baseline and week 6.

For sequencing of the TCRbeta CDR3 region, genomic DNA was extracted from the sorted cells. TCRbeta CDR3 regions were sequenced using the immunoSEQ Assay. Entries here come from immuneACCESS through TCRdb and include only in-frame sequences with V and J called. Some clones fail to appear in such tables; in the studies checked, an unresolved V gene covers under half of the shortfall, and the cause of the remainder is unknown. Counted in this sample were around 76,000 clones; over 80% of them appeared once. Of the sample, less than 0.7% is held by the ten largest clones. Germline trimming amounts to 4 bases on V and 7 bases on J, with 5 as the count of junction bases outside the gene matches. From cysteine to phenylalanine, the CDR3 is 15 amino acids long. Only the CDR3 DNA is retained, 45 bases long and in frame from the first base. CDR1 is given as SGHAT and CDR2 as FQNNGV, both from the germline V gene.

Patients with autoimmune disease history or receiving systemic immunosuppression were excluded from the trial. Peripheral blood for TCR sequencing was drawn from every dose cohort at baseline, at cycle 4 day 1 and at cycle 7 day 1. The samples were taken from a phase I, first-in-human, multicenter, open-label dose-escalation trial of ivuxolimab. The trial enrolled adults with locally advanced or metastatic head and neck squamous cell, hepatocellular, melanoma or renal cell carcinoma. Before TCR sequencing, CD4+ and CD8+ T cells were separately sorted from peripheral blood. On this clone: The specificity of this receptor is unknown. No much larger clone exists at a distance of one base, and base qualities are not known.

The sequence was obtained from an adult with an advanced solid tumor such as melanoma, head and neck, liver or kidney cancer. The material was CD4+ or CD8+ T cells sorted from blood, obtained in a trial of the OX40 agonist ivuxolimab. Recombination connected TRBV11-2 to TRBJ2-2, with TRBD2 identical over 11 junction bases. The CDR3 protein: CASSSSGGFGGELFF. The DNA sequence reads TGTGCCAGCAGCTCTAGCGGGGGGTTTGGCGGGGAGCTGTTTTTT. Where the CDR3 stops, the reference TRBV11-2 and TRBJ2-2 genes take over; the full variable domain is EAGVAQSPRYKIIEKRQSVAFWCNPISGHATLYWYQQILGQGPKLLIQFQNNGVVDDSQLPKDRFSAERLKGVDSTLKIQPAKLEDSAVYLCASSSSGGFGGELFFGEGSRLTVL.